These T cell receptor beta chains were read from a single sample in a study of cytomegalovirus exposure and HLA in healthy donors. Produced via immunoSEQ multiplex PCR; TCRdb's table is partial and in-frame only. The table counts roughly 100,000 clones; about 3% lies in the top ten. Sequencing used PBMCs. The source is a man in his forties or fifties in good health and CMV-seronegative. CDR3s include the opening cysteine and the closing phenylalanine or tryptophan.

V gene: TRBV7-9; CDR3 protein: CASSLASRQGISPLHF
V gene: TRBV23-1; CDR3 protein: CASGTGDRNGYTF
V gene: TRBV19; CDR3 protein: CASSIDRVDYGYTF
V gene: TRBV5-1; CDR3 protein: CASSFYGSTGANTGELFF
V gene: TRBV10-3; CDR3 protein: CAISDEGAKLNTEAFF
V gene: TRBV15; CDR3 protein: CATSRGTGEQFF
V gene: TRBV19; CDR3 protein: CASRPAGLSSNEQFF
V gene: TRBV7-2; CDR3 protein: CASSPPPGTHNNEQFF
V gene: TRBV27; CDR3 protein: CASSVLAGGTDTQYF
V gene: TRBV5-4; CDR3 protein: CASSLGMDGDNEQFF
V gene: TRBV7-9; CDR3 protein: CASSLRPDTQYF
V gene: TRBV9; CDR3 protein: CASSAGNRGLKADTQYF
V gene: TRBV30; CDR3 protein: CAFTGQPPRYEQYF
V gene: TRBV5-1; CDR3 protein: CASSTTSGRLNEQYF
V gene: TRBV4-1; CDR3 protein: CASSQEYRGTDTQYF
V gene: TRBV5-1; CDR3 protein: CASSLITGPSSETQYF
V gene: TRBV6-8; CDR3 protein: CASSSLLASGGGIKYTGELFF
V gene: TRBV7-2; CDR3 protein: CASSLGTSGGYEQYF
V gene: TRBV10-1; CDR3 protein: CASSTRLGQGDTQYF
V gene: TRBV18; CDR3 protein: CASSGAGLGNTEAFF
V gene: TRBV5-6; CDR3 protein: CASSFGRETQYF
V gene: TRBV28; CDR3 protein: CASSLLAGNTGELFF
V gene: TRBV30; CDR3 protein: CAWTRPGITGELFF
V gene: TRBV6-5; CDR3 protein: CASSTRGLNEKLFF
V gene: TRBV18; CDR3 protein: CASSPTLGREKVGNIQYF
V gene: TRBV27; CDR3 protein: CASSLRTASPNEQFF
V gene: TRBV9; CDR3 protein: CASSVGNRIDEQYF
V gene: TRBV29-1; CDR3 protein: CSVTGHTGELFF
V gene: TRBV4-3; CDR3 protein: CASSQDLFSGGGDSPLHF
V gene: TRBV7-9; CDR3 protein: CASSLGSGGDQPQHF
V gene: TRBV6-5; CDR3 protein: CASSYIQGGGTQYF
V gene: TRBV5-1; CDR3 protein: CASSKETPLRGQETQYF
V gene: TRBV30; CDR3 protein: CAWSSQVRQGETQYF
V gene: TRBV6-1; CDR3 protein: CASSEAGQYGAFF
V gene: TRBV7-9; CDR3 protein: CASSQVGNEQFF
V gene: TRBV19; CDR3 protein: CASSKSREVDYGYTF
V gene: TRBV6-1; CDR3 protein: CASSGPGQGGQPQHF
V gene: TRBV19; CDR3 protein: CASSTGQGYEQYF
V gene: TRBV9; CDR3 protein: CASSAGTGNTIYF
V gene: TRBV4-1; CDR3 protein: CASSRQEASGRETQYF
V gene: TRBV27; CDR3 protein: CASSFGPGDGYTF
V gene: TRBV18; CDR3 protein: CASSPPASGSYEQYF
V gene: TRBV28; CDR3 protein: CASSSDTYYGYTF
V gene: TRBV18; CDR3 protein: CASSRAGQGYNEQFF
V gene: TRBV5-1; CDR3 protein: CASSLVSGWGEKLFF
V gene: TRBV4-2; CDR3 protein: CASSQDGDQPQHF
V gene: TRBV19; CDR3 protein: CASSIGAGGGETQYF
V gene: TRBV5-4; CDR3 protein: CASSLGAYQETQYF
V gene: TRBV28; CDR3 protein: CASTSGLAYEQYF
V gene: TRBV5-1; CDR3 protein: CASSLSVGGGEQFF
V gene: TRBV30; CDR3 protein: CAWSVNHYEQYF
V gene: TRBV6-6; CDR3 protein: CASSYGPGRETYEQYF
V gene: TRBV19; CDR3 protein: CASSFGGGGSGYTF
V gene: TRBV10-1; CDR3 protein: CASSKISTGVLNTEAFF
V gene: TRBV14; CDR3 protein: CASSHGTGVIEQYF